Listed below are T cell receptor beta chains from one sample, sequenced in a study of T cell responses to AZD1222 COVID-19 vaccine. Assay: immunoSEQ multiplex PCR; the TCRdb copy retains only in-frame clones and omits some. The top ten hold roughly 7.3% of the sample, which has around 30,000 clones, nearly 95% seen once. Material: peripheral blood, obtained on day 0 of AZD1222 vaccination. The receptors were gathered from an adult in good health. Each CDR3 is given without its conserved first and last residue. Each record gives: J gene, V gene, CDR3 protein.

TRBJ2-3 TRBV5-1 ASSSGQTDTQY
TRBJ2-7 TRBV7-8 ASRVGLAGVEQY
TRBJ2-7 TRBV10-3 AAGQGSYEQY
TRBJ1-1 TRBV19 ASSAWGRTEAF
TRBJ1-2 TRBV18 ASSPPGRASYGYT
TRBJ1-2 TRBV2 ASSENPGVDYGYT
TRBJ2-5 TRBV6-2/TRBV6-3 ASSYLEAETQY
TRBJ1-1 TRBV10-3 AISEAQGAEAF
TRBJ2-1 TRBV4-2 ASSQEPAGNEQF
TRBJ2-7 TRBV7-9 ASSSTGSGASYEQY
TRBJ1-2 TRBV7-8 ASSLGGTYGYT
TRBJ1-1 TRBV29-1 SVEDWQGASEAF
TRBJ1-5 TRBV19 ASSSGSSNLAQH
TRBJ2-3 TRBV2 ASSERLAGQGDTQY
TRBJ1-1 TRBV6-5 ASSLTLLNTEAF
TRBJ1-1 TRBV29-1 SVEYGEVTEAF
TRBJ2-6 TRBV5-6 ASSLATGAGANVLT
TRBJ2-1 TRBV19 ASSASGGAWQF
TRBJ2-1 TRBV30 AWSPQQLGEQF
TRBJ1-6 TRBV7-6 ASSARQGVDSPLH
TRBJ2-3 TRBV5-1 ATRVSGGAADTQY
TRBJ1-1 TRBV12-5 ASGLSQGRKTEAF
TRBJ1-1 TRBV7-8 ASSLQGRRALEAF
TRBJ2-7 TRBV27 ASSPGTSGYEQY
TRBJ1-2 TRBV29-1 SFRVGVFNT
TRBJ1-1 TRBV6-5 ASSLQGNTEAF
TRBJ1-1 TRBV6-4 ASSETGTGLGNTEAF
TRBJ1-1 TRBV4-1 ASSQDLSTGENTEAF
TRBJ1-5 TRBV29-1 SVGTSNQPQH
TRBJ1-6 TRBV5-5 ASSSRGTGISSPLH
TRBJ1-1 TRBV19 ASSQGRYTEAF
TRBJ1-3 TRBV21-1 ASSKKITVRSGNTIY
TRBJ2-5 TRBV18 ASSRPPRQETQY
TRBJ1-1 TRBV6-5 ASKTSTRAF
TRBJ1-6 TRBV15 ATSRRASNSPLH
TRBJ1-1 TRBV5-1 ASSLRAGGRHTEAF
TRBJ1-1 TRBV5-6 ASSLWRGMNTEAF
TRBJ2-7 TRBV4-1 ASSHGGDSLSYEQY
TRBJ2-1 TRBV7-2 ASSFTGGIYNEQF
TRBJ1-1 TRBV27 ATLGGADTEAF
TRBJ1-2 TRBV5-1 ASSFVAGADGYT
TRBJ1-1 TRBV6-5 ASTTGHVAF